This entry lists 21 T cell receptor beta chains sequenced from one sample in a study of Ad26.COV2.S vaccination and SARS-CoV-2 variants. Treatment specified: around 19 received Ad26.COV2.S at low or high dose, single or two shots; five or six received placebo; per-sample allocation not given. It was on day 63 after the first vaccine or placebo injection that samples were taken. The table came from immunoSEQ multiplex PCR; TCRdb's copy has only in-frame clones and leaves some out. The table shows hundreds of thousands of clones, with 87% occurring only once. This specimen consisted of peripheral blood, obtained in a trial of Ad26.COV2.S vaccine versus placebo. These receptors all come from a person aged 18-60 years who received the Ad26.COV2.S COVID-19 vaccine or a placebo.

The chain is built from TRBV10-2 and TRBJ1-5; D remains unclear. The CDR3 is 12 amino acids. From germline, CDR1 is WSHSY and CDR2 SAAADI. Deletions cut 4 bases from V and 3 bases from J, with 4 bases between. CDR3 region: CASSALNQPQHF. The CDR3 DNA is TGCGCCAGCAGTGCCCTCAATCAGCCCCAGCATTTT.

This chain connects TRBV19 to TRBJ1-1; maybe TRBD1 (6 bases). The germline gives CDR1 LNHDA, CDR2 SQIVND (reference sequence). V was cut by 6 bases and J by 1 base, with 15 bases left in between. The CDR3 is 15 residues long. The CDR3: CASRQQGGENTEAFF. The CDR3 nucleotides read TGTGCCAGTAGACAACAGGGCGGGGAGAACACTGAAGCTTTCTTT.

This chain uses TRBV5-1 with TRBJ2-5; 14 bases match TRBD2. The V gene's germline CDR1 is SGHRS and CDR2 YFSETQ. With 4 bases clipped from V and 2 bases from J, the junction kept 7 bases outside the gene matches. This CDR3 is 17 amino acids long. CDR3 sequence: CASSAGLAGVRQETQYF. CDR3 DNA: TGCGCCAGCAGCGCGGGACTAGCGGGAGTCCGGCAAGAGACCCAGTACTTC.

V gene TRBV4-3 combines with J gene TRBJ1-2, with unresolved D. The CDR3 is 15 amino acids. Germline CDR1 and CDR2: LGHNA and YSLEER. V was pared by 0 bases and J by 9 bases, with 17 bases between. CDR3 sequence reads: CASSQDYGGGIRYTF. The CDR3 nucleotides are TGCGCCAGCAGCCAAGATTATGGAGGTGGAATTCGCTACACCTTC.

V gene TRBV30 combines with J gene TRBJ1-1, with 7 bases aligning to TRBD1. CDR3 size: 16 residues. The ends lost 3 bases at V and 4 bases at J; junction bases unmatched: 14. CDR1 and CDR2 (germline): GTSNPN, SVGIG (reference sequence). For the CDR3, the DNA is TGTGCCTGGAGCCGGGACAGCTTTGGCCTGGGCACTGAAGCTTTCTTT. Amino acids: CAWSRDSFGLGTEAFF.

This chain uses TRBV21-1 with TRBJ1-2; TRBD1 is taken as the D call from the table, unchecked against the DNA. TRBV21-1 is assigned pseudogene status. The CDR3 is 16 residues long. CDR3 DNA: TGTGCCAGCAGCAATTGGTCCGGGACACACAACTATGGCTACACCTTC. Translating gives CASSNWSGTHNYGYTF.

This chain joins TRBV5-1 and TRBJ2-7, with a weak D call TRBD1 (6 bases). Trimming pared 4 bases from V and 3 bases from J, leaving 8 bases between. There are 12 residues in the CDR3. Germline CDR1 SGHRS, CDR2 YFSETQ. CDR3 region: CASSQGNYEQYF. The CDR3 DNA is TGCGCCAGCAGCCAGGGGAACTACGAGCAGTACTTC.

The chain combines TRBV7-9 with TRBJ1-1; D is unclear. The CDR3 runs to 13 residues. Per germline, CDR1 SEHNR and CDR2 FQNEAQ (reference sequence). V lost 4 bases and J lost 5, with 11 bases in between. The CDR3 spells CASSSQAGTEAFF. CDR3 coding DNA: TGTGCCAGCAGCTCCCAGGCGGGGACTGAAGCTTTCTTT.

The J gene is TRBJ1-2, the V gene TRBV6-5, with 10 positions matching TRBD1. From germline, CDR1 is MNHEY and CDR2 SVGAGI. J lost 8 bases, V lost 0 bases, and 6 bases had no gene match. The length of the CDR3 is 15 residues. The CDR3 is CASSYSTGGPLGYTF. CDR3 in DNA: TGTGCCAGCAGTTACTCGACAGGGGGCCCGTTGGGCTACACCTTC.

The J gene is TRBJ2-2, the V gene TRBV11-2, with 7 bases that match TRBD2. Germline V lookup: CDR1 SGHAT, CDR2 FQNNGV. The CDR3 is made up of 15 amino acids. The V and J ends lost 5 bases and 2 bases, in that order; junction bases with no gene match: 5. The CDR3 DNA sequence: TGTGCCAGCAGCCCAGGGACTACCAACACCGGGGAGCTGTTTTTT. It encodes CASSPGTTNTGELFF.

The chain carries TRBV30 and TRBJ1-6, with TRBD1 matching over 7 bases. From germline, CDR1 is GTSNPN and CDR2 SVGIG (reference sequence). V gave up 2 bases and J gave up 10 bases; unmatched junction bases: 11. This CDR3 spans 15 amino acids. The CDR3 bases are TGTGCCTGGAGTCCCCTCCGAGACAGGGCCTCACCCCTCCACTTT. Its protein is CAWSPLRDRASPLHF.

CDR3 loop: CASSLWSSTSYEQYF. In DNA, the CDR3 is TGTGCCAGCAGTTTATGGTCTAGCACCTCCTACGAGCAGTACTTC. The gene calls are TRBV28 and TRBJ2-7; D possibly corresponds to TRBD2 (5 bases). V lost 0 bases, J lost 0 bases, and 9 bases lay in between. Germline values: CDR1 MDHEN, CDR2 SYDVKM. The CDR3 has 15 residues.

V is TRBV30 and J is TRBJ2-3; a possible D gene is TRBD1 (6 bases). CDR1 and CDR2 from the germline V gene are GTSNPN and SVGIG (reference sequence). CDR3 length: 15 residues. Trimming removed 0 bases from V and 0 bases from J, with 10 bases in between. The DNA of the CDR3 is TGTGCCTGGAGTGTACAGGGCGGGAGCACAGATACGCAGTATTTT. Translated: CAWSVQGGSTDTQYF.

The chain has TRBV9 and TRBJ2-2, with 9 bases aligning to TRBD2. CDR3 size: 14 residues. Unmatched junction bases numbered 9, after V lost 4 bases and J lost 11 bases. The germline V gene has CDR1 SGDLS and CDR2 YYNGEE. The CDR3 loop reads CASSPGSLAGELFF. CDR3 DNA: TGTGCCAGCAGCCCCGGGAGTCTAGCGGGAGAGCTGTTTTTT.

In its sample, this clone was seen a few times. The chain combines TRBV5-1 with TRBJ1-5, with 7 bases aligning to TRBD1. This CDR3 is built from 15 residues. J was trimmed by 4 bases and V by 5 bases; bases with no gene match: 9. The V gene's germline CDR1 is SGHRS and CDR2 YFSETQ. CDR3 loop: CASRTGTDVNQPQHF. The CDR3 DNA sequence: TGCGCCAGCAGGACCGGGACAGATGTTAATCAGCCCCAGCATTTT. Drawing the rest from reference TRBV5-1 and TRBJ1-5, the complete variable domain is KAGVTQTPRYLIKTRGQQVTLSCSPISGHRSVSWYQQTPGQGLQFLFEYFSETQRNKGNFPGRFSGRQFSNSRSEMNVSTLELGDSALYLCASRTGTDVNQPQHFGDGTRLSIL.

The genes are TRBV27 and TRBJ2-7, with D unclear. The CDR3 is made up of 14 amino acids. The ends were cut back, 3 bases at V and 1 base at J, with 10 bases in the middle. Looked up from germline, CDR1 is MNHEY and CDR2 is SMNVEV (reference sequence). CDR3 loop: CASSLYRQSYEQYF. Written as DNA, the CDR3 is TGTGCCAGCAGTTTGTACAGACAATCCTACGAGCAGTACTTC.

The gene calls are TRBV2 and TRBJ1-2; D unclear. CDR3 length: 14 residues. From germline, CDR1 is SNHLY and CDR2 FYNNEI. V dropped 3 bases and J dropped 6 bases, with 14 bases sitting between them. The CDR3 here is CASSDVRRKDGYTF. In DNA, the CDR3 is TGTGCCAGCAGTGATGTCAGGCGGAAAGATGGCTACACCTTC.

This clone has a handful of counts. This same CDR3 is encoded by further DNA sequences in the sample. The V call is TRBV2, the J call TRBJ2-5, with TRBD2 identical over 13 bases. The ends lost 4 bases at V and 5 bases at J; junction bases unmatched: 4. CDR1 SNHLY and CDR2 FYNNEI come from the germline V gene. There are 15 residues in the CDR3. The DNA of the CDR3 is TGTGCCAGCAGTGGACTAGCGGGAGGCTGGGAGACCCAGTACTTC. This sequence encodes CASSGLAGGWETQYF.

The chain combines TRBV27 with TRBJ2-1, with 10 bases identical to TRBD2. With V trimmed by 8 bases and J by 5 bases, 6 bases remained unmatched. The germline V gene has CDR1 MNHEY and CDR2 SMNVEV (reference sequence). This CDR3 is 14 amino acids long. The CDR3: CASHGTSANNEQFF. In DNA, the CDR3 is TGTGCCAGCCACGGGACTAGCGCAAACAATGAGCAGTTCTTC.

This chain links TRBV6-6 with TRBJ2-7; D unclear. CDR3 length equals 14 residues. V was trimmed by 0 bases and J by 3 bases, leaving 9 bases between them. Germline assignment: CDR1 MNHNY and CDR2 SVGAGI (reference sequence). The CDR3 protein is CASSYSAQSYEQYF. DNA for the CDR3: TGTGCCAGCAGTTACTCGGCACAGAGCTACGAGCAGTACTTC.

V and J are TRBV27 and TRBJ2-3; D might be TRBD1 (6 bases). V lost 8 bases to trimming and J lost 1 base, with 16 bases between them. The CDR3 sequence is 15 residues long. Germline CDR1 is MNHEY and CDR2 is SMNVEV (reference sequence). This chain's CDR3 is CASVGLAGGTDTQYF. DNA of the CDR3: TGTGCCAGCGTTGGGCTGGCAGGGGGCACAGATACGCAGTATTTT.